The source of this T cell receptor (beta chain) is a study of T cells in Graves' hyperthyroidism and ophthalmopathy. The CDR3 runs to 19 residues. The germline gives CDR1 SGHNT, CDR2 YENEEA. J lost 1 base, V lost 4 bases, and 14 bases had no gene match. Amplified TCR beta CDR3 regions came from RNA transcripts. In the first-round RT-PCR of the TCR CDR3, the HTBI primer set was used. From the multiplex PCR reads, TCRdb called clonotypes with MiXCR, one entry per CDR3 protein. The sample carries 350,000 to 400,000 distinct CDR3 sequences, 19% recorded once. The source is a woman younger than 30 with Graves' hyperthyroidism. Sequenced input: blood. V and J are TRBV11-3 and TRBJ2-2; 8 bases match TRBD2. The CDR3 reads CASSSRGPIAGLNTGELFF. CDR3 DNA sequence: TGTGCCAGCAGCTCCCGAGGCCCGATAGCGGGGCTGAACACCGGGGAGCTGTTTTTT. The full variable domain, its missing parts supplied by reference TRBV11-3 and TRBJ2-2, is EAGVVQSPRYKIIEKKQPVAFWCNPISGHNTLYWYLQNLGQGPELLIRYENEEAVDDSQLPKDRFSAERLKGVDSTLKIQPAELGDSAVYLCASSSRGPIAGLNTGELFFGEGSRLTVL.